Described below is a single T cell receptor beta chain sequence and its context. What it recognizes is unknown. CDR1 and CDR2 (germline): SEHNR, FQNEAQ (reference sequence). V was clipped by 1 base and J by 5 bases; unmatched bases: 5. CDR3 length: 15 amino acids. Noted time point: persistent/refractory GD, antithyroid drugs over 5 years with positive TRAb. The TCR library used RNA extracted from PBMCs. TCR beta libraries were built with iRepertoire HTBI primers and Arm-PCR of CDR3 regions. One entry per CDR3 protein, called by TCRdb with MiXCR from the multiplex PCR reads. The sample includes about 340,000 distinct CDR3 sequences, around 20% of them seen just once. This sample was taken from a study of regulatory T cells in long-lasting Graves disease. Findings and caveats of the study: TCR diversity was lower in persistent than newly diagnosed Graves' disease. Since the sample size was small, accuracy may have been reduced.

The TCR was taken from a female donor with Graves disease. V gene TRBV7-9 combines with J gene TRBJ2-1; 7 nucleotides line up with TRBD2. The sequences come from peripheral blood mononuclear cells (PBMCs), collected when the disease was refractory, from a patient treated with antithyroid drugs. The CDR3 DNA sequence: TGTGCCAGCAGCTTAGGGGCTAGCGGCAACAATGAGCAGTTCTTC. Translation: CASSLGASGNNEQFF.